This T cell receptor beta chain appears in the sequencing data of a study of blood T cell repertoires in COVID-19. Overall study: Italy, Spain and the United States were the sources of the convalescent and acute COVID-19 samples.

Sequencing was performed with immunoSEQ multiplex PCR; in TCRdb, only in-frame clones are kept and a portion is missing. The profile shows about 87,000 clones, around 86% of them singletons. There are 17 residues in the CDR3. CDR1 and CDR2 from the germline V gene are MGHRA and YSYEKL. V lost 2 bases and J lost 0; bases outside the gene matches: 7. The material sequenced was peripheral blood. V and J are TRBV4-1 and TRBJ1-3, with TRBD1 matching over 7 bases. The TCR comes from a woman older than 75 with active or convalescent COVID-19. The CDR3 loop reads CASSQTPGTVSGNTIYF. The DNA for the CDR3 is TGCGCCAGCAGCCAAACCCCCGGGACAGTCTCTGGAAACACCATATATTTT.